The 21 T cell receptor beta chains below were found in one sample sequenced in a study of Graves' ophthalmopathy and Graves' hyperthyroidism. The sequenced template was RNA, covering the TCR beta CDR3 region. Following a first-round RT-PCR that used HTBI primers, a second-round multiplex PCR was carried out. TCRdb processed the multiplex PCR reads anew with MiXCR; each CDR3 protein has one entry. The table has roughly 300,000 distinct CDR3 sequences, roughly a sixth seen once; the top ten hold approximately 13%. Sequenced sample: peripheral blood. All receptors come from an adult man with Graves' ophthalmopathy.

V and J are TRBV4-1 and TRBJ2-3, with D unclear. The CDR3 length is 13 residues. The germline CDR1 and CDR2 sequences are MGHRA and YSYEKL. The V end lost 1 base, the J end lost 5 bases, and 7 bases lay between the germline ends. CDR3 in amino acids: CASSQAPGDTQYF. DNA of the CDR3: TGCGCCAGCAGCCAAGCCCCGGGAGATACGCAGTATTTT.

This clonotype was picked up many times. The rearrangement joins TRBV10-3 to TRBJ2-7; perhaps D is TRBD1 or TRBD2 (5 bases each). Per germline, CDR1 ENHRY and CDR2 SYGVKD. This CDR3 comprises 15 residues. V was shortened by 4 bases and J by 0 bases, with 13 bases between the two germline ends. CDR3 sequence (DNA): TGTGCCATCAGTGGTACGGGGCCAAGCTCCTACGAGCAGTACTTC. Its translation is CAISGTGPSSYEQYF.

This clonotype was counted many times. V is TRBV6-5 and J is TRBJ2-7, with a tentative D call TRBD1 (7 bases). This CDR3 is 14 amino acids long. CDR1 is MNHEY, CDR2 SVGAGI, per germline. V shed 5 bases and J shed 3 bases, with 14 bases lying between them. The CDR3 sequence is CASSPRGTVYEQYF. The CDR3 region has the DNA TGTGCCAGCAGTCCTCGGGGGACAGTCTACGAGCAGTACTTC.

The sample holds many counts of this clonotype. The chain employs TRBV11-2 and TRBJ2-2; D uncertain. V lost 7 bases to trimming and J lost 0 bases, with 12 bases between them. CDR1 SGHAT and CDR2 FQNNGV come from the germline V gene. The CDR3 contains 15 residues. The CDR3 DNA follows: TGTGCCAGCACCCGTGGGTGGGCGAACACCGGGGAGCTGTTTTTT. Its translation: CASTRGWANTGELFF.

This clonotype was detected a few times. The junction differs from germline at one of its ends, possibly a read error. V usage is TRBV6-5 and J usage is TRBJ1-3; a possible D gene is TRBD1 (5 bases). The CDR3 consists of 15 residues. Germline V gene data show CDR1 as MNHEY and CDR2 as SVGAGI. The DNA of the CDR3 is TGTGTCAGCAGTTTATCGAGCAGGGCTGGAAACACCATATATTTT. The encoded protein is CVSSLSSRAGNTIYF.

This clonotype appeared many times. CDR3 sequence reads: CASTLGYEQYF. The DNA of the CDR3 is TGTGCCAGCACCCTGGGTTACGAGCAGTACTTC. The chain has TRBV2 and TRBJ2-7; D call uncertain. In germline, CDR1 is SNHLY, CDR2 FYNNEI. V lost 7 bases, J lost 4 bases, and 8 bases lay in between. The CDR3 totals 11 residues.

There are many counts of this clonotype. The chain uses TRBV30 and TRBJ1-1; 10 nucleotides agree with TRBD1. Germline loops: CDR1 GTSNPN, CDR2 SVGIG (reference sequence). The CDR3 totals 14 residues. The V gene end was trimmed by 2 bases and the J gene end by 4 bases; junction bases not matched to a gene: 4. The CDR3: CAWSPGQGITEAFF. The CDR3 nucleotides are TGTGCCTGGAGTCCGGGACAGGGGATCACTGAAGCTTTCTTT.

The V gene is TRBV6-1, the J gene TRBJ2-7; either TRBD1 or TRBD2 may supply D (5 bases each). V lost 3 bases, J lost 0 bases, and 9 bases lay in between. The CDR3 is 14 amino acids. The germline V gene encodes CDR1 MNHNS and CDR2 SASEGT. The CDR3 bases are TGTGCCAGCAGTGACGAGGGGCCCTCCTACGAGCAGTACTTC. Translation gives CASSDEGPSYEQYF.

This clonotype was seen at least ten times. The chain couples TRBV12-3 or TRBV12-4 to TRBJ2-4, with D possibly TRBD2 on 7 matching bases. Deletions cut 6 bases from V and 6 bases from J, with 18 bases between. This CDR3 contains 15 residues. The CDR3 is CASSSGRGRGNIQYF. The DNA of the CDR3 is TGTGCCAGCAGCAGCGGGCGGGGGCGCGGAAACATTCAGTACTTC.

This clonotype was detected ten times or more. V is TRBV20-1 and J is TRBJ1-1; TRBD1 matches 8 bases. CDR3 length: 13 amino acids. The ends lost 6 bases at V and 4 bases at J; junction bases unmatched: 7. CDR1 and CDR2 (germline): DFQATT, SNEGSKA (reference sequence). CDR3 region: CSAPSTGATEAFF. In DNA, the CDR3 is TGCAGTGCCCCATCGACAGGGGCCACTGAAGCTTTCTTT.

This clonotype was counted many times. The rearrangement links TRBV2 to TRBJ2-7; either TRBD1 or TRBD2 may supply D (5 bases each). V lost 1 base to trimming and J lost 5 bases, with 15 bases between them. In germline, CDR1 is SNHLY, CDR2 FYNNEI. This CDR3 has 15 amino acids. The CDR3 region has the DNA TGTGCCAGCAGTGAAGTTGGGGGTTCCCGTCACGAGCAGTACTTC. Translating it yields CASSEVGGSRHEQYF.

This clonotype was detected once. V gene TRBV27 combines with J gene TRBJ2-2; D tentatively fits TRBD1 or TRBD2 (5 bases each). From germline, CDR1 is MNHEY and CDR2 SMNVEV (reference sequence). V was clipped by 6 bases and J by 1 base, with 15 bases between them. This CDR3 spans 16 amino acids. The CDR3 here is CASSLVGVENTGELFF. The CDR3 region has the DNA TGTGCCAGCAGCTTGGTGGGGGTGGAGAACACCGGGGAGCTGTTTTTT.

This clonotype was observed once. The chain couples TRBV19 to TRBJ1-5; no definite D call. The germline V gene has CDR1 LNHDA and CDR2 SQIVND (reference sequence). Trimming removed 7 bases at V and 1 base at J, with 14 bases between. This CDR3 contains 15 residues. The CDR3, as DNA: TGTGCCAGTACCCAAGACCCGTTCAGCAATCAGCCCCAGCATTTT. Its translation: CASTQDPFSNQPQHF.

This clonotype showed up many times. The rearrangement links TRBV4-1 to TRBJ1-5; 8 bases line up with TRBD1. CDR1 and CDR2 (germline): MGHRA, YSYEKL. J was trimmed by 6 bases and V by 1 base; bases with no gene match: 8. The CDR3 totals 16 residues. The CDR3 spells CASSQGGTGFLQPQHF. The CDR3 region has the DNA TGCGCCAGCAGCCAAGGCGGGACAGGATTTCTTCAGCCCCAGCATTTT.

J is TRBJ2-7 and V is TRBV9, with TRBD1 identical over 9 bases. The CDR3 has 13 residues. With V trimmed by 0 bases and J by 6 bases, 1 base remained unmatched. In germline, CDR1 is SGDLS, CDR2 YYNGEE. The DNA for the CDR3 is TGTGCCAGCAGCGTAGGGACAGGGGCCGAGCAGTACTTC. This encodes CASSVGTGAEQYF. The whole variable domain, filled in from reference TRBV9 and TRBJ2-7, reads DSGVTQTPKHLITATGQRVTLRCSPRSGDLSVYWYQQSLDQGLQFLIQYYNGEERAKGNILERFSAQQFPDLHSELNLSSLELGDSALYFCASSVGTGAEQYFGPGTRLTVT.

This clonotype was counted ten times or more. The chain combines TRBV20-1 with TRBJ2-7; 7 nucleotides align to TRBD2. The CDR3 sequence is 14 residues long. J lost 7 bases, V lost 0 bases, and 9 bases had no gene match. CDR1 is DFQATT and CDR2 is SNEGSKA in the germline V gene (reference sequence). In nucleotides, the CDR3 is TGCAGTGCTAGAGAGGGAAATAGCGGGCTGGAGCAGTACTTC. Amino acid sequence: CSAREGNSGLEQYF.

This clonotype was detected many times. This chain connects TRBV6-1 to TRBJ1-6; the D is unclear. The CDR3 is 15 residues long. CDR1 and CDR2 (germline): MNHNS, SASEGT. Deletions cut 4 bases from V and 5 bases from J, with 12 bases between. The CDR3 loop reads CASSVRGRDNSPLHF. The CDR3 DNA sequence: TGTGCCAGCAGTGTCCGAGGCAGAGATAATTCACCCCTCCACTTT.

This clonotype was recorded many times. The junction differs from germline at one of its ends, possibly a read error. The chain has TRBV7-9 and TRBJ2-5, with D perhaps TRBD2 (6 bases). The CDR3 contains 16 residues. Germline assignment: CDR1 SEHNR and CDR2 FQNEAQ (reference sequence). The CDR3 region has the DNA TGTGCCAGCAGCTTATTTAGCGGAGCGTACCAAGGGACCCAGTACTTC. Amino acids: CASSLFSGAYQGTQYF.

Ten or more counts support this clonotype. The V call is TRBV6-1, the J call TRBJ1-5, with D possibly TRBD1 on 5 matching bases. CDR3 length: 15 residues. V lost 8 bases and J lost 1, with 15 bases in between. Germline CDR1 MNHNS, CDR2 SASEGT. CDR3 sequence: CASHTTTVSNQPQHF. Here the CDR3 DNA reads TGTGCCAGCCACACGACGACAGTAAGCAATCAGCCCCAGCATTTT.

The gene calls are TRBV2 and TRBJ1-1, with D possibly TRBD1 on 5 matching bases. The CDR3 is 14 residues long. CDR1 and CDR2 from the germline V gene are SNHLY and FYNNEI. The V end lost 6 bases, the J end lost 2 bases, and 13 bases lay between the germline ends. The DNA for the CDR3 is TGTGCCAGCAGGCAAGACAGAAGCAACACTGAAGCTTTCTTT. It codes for CASRQDRSNTEAFF.

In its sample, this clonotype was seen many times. DNA of the CDR3: TGTGCCAGCAGCTCCCCCCTGTCGGGGATGTCCTACGAGCAGTACTTC. Its translation is CASSSPLSGMSYEQYF. The chain employs TRBV12-3 or TRBV12-4 and TRBJ2-7; D perhaps matches TRBD2 (5 bases). The CDR3 covers 16 residues. Trimming stripped 6 bases from V and 1 base from J, with 19 bases between.